This T cell receptor beta chain was recovered during a study of T cells in Graves' hyperthyroidism and ophthalmopathy. Template material for amplifying TCR beta CDR3 regions consisted of RNA transcripts. A set of HTBI primers served as the primers for a first-round RT-PCR of the TCR CDR3. Via MiXCR, TCRdb re-called the multiplex PCR reads, giving one row per CDR3 protein. The top ten clones hold under 30% of a sample with about 350,000 distinct CDR3 sequences, 11% to 15% of them seen once. Criteria for exclusion of patients were uncontrolled infection, other autoimmune disease, pregnancy or lactation. CDR3 length equals 14 residues. The germline V gene has CDR1 DFQATT and CDR2 SNEGSKA (reference sequence). Trimming took 4 bases from V and 1 from J; bases not matched to a gene: 5.

This receptor was identified in a woman aged 25 to 45 with Graves' hyperthyroidism. Sequenced input: blood. The chain carries TRBV20-1 and TRBJ2-3, with 7 bases fitting TRBD2. In DNA form, the CDR3 reads TGCAGTGCTACTTCCCTAGCGGGCACAGATACGCAGTATTTT. It specifies CSATSLAGTDTQYF.